This T cell receptor beta chain was recorded in a study of OX40 agonist ivuxolimab in advanced cancers. Study-wide context: Ivuxolimab was delivered to patients intravenously every 2 weeks at doses spanning 0.01 to 10 mg/kg. Study-level results: Relative to CD4+, CD8+ T cells held more expanded clones on average. Normalized T-cell clonal expansion was also low in a subset of nonresponders.

On this clone: Its antigen is still unknown.

TCRdb's table, derived via immunoSEQ multiplex PCR, lists solely in-frame clones and lacks some. The sample holds 45,000 to 50,000 clones, 79% seen once. The V end lost 1 base, the J end lost 7 bases, and 10 bases lay between the germline ends. The CDR3 is 14 amino acids. The germline CDR1 and CDR2 sequences are SEHNR and FQNEAQ (reference sequence). The input for sequencing was CD4+ or CD8+ T cells sorted from blood, taken in a trial of the OX40 agonist ivuxolimab. The clonotype was recovered from an adult with an advanced solid tumor such as melanoma, head and neck, liver or kidney cancer. The chain is built from TRBV7-9 and TRBJ2-2, with D perhaps TRBD2 (5 bases). The CDR3 spells CASSLDRRIGELFF. In DNA, the CDR3 is TGTGCCAGCAGCTTAGATAGGAGGATCGGGGAGCTGTTTTTT. Complete variable domain (other parts from reference TRBV7-9 and TRBJ2-2): DTGVSQNPRHKITKRGQNVTFRCDPISEHNRLYWYRQTLGQGPEFLTYFQNEAQLEKSRLLSDRFSAERPKGSFSTLEIQRTEQGDSAMYLCASSLDRRIGELFFGEGSRLTVL.